The clone carrying this T cell receptor (beta chain) was counted between two and nine times. This sample was included in a study of chemoradiotherapy in HPV16-positive cancers. Clones were read by immunoSEQ multiplex PCR, and TCRdb kept only the in-frame ones, dropping some. The sample includes under 7,000 clones, over 55% seen only once; the top ten take roughly 10%. Trimming left V 7 bases short and J 3 bases short, with 16 bases between. Germline V gives CDR1 SQVTM, CDR2 ANQGSEA. The CDR3 extends over 14 amino acids. Samples were taken several times over chemoradiotherapy. Sequencing used tumor tissue, obtained from a patient who underwent chemoradiotherapy. The V call is TRBV29-1, the J call TRBJ2-1; no firm D call. This sequence originates from a human donor with HPV-associated anogenital cancer. CDR3: CSAEDRPIYNEQFF. The CDR3 nucleotides are TGCAGCGCCGAGGACCGTCCGATCTACAATGAGCAGTTCTTC.